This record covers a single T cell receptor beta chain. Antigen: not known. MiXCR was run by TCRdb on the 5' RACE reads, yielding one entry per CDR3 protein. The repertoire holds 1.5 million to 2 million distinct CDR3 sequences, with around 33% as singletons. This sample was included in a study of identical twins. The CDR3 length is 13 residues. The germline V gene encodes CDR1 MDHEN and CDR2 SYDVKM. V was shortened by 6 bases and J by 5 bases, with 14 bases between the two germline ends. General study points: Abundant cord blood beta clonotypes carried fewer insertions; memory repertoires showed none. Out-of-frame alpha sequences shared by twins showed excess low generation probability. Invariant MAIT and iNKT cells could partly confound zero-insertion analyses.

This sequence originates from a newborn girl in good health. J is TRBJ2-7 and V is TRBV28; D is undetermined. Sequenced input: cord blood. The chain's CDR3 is CASSPTHRDEQYF. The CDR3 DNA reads TGTGCCAGCAGCCCCACTCATAGAGACGAGCAGTACTTC.